This T cell receptor (beta chain) appears in the sequencing data of a study of blood T cell repertoires in COVID-19 (dated by TCRdb to 2019 to 2021). The study in broad terms: Collaborator samples came from the United States, Italy and Spain and covered acute and convalescent phases of COVID-19. The prospective study material was composed of cDNA or gDNA derived from T cells, B-cell-depleted T cells, or PBMCs. Deeply sampled blood TCRbeta repertoires from subjects exposed to, actively infected with, or recovered from COVID-19 were included in the dataset. The repertoires were released in a freely available public database intended as a resource for research on the immune response to SARS-CoV-2. The samples were drawn from two sources: the first 160 participants of the ongoing ImmuneRACE study, and 1,200 or so subjects contributed by 6 global collaborators. A de-identified subject ID, COVID-19 status, age in years and sex were almost always included in the sample metadata. HLA class I and class II types, where available, came from metadata supplied by the sample provider rather than from assay-based typing.

The study at large found these results: How much clinical and demographic metadata was included differed by source and by participant, and the metadata was provided uncurated.

CDR1 MNHEY and CDR2 SVGAGI were looked up in the germline V gene. V drops 7 bases and J drops 8 bases, leaving 18 bases in between. The CDR3 contains 14 residues, cysteine and phenylalanine counted. Kept here is only the CDR3 DNA, which spans 42 bases and is read in frame from base 1. As regards this clone: Its antigen remains unidentified. The record has no base qualities; no much larger clone is one base away.

Participants in the prospective study were enrolled through a virtual design, were aged roughly 18 to 100 years, and lived in approximately 25 United States geographic areas. In the prospective study, cohorts were assigned on the basis of participant-reported clinical history obtained from a screening survey and a study questionnaire. For ImmuneRACE Cohort 3, a participant was defined as recovered based on two consecutive negative NP/OP PCR tests, clearance by a healthcare professional, or resolution of symptoms. Each participant in the prospective study had whole blood, serum and a nasopharyngeal or oropharyngeal swab collected by mobile phlebotomists. Over a roughly two-month period, participants in the prospective study had the option of providing additional blood draws and questionnaires. Prospective study blood samples were shipped either frozen or at room temperature before DNA extraction.

TCRbeta CDR3 regions were amplified from genomic DNA using the immunoSEQ Assay, a bias-controlled multiplex PCR. Under the source paper's analysis protocol: Within the assay, amplification of reference gene primers was used to estimate how many nucleated cells each sample contained. To quantify the absolute abundance of each unique TCRbeta CDR3 rearrangement, sequence reads were collapsed and filtered. For each sample, productive Simpson clonality was calculated as the square root of Simpson's diversity index across productive rearrangements. TCRdb carries this immuneACCESS record with in-frame sequences only. Its versions omit some clonotypes, under half of them owing to an unresolved V gene in the studies checked, with the rest unexplained. V and J calls and clone size follow that table, whereas D and trimming were derived from the DNA. This sample is represented by about 330,000 clones; 88% of them were singletons. About 5% of the sample comes from the top ten.

This receptor was identified in a man aged 25-45 years who had recovered from COVID-19. The chain was built from TRBV6-5 and TRBJ1-3, and the D gene may be TRBD1, 6 bases matching. Sequenced material: PBMCs or T cells enriched from blood (not recorded which). The base sequence is TGTGCCAGCATCTTTGGGGCAGGGGCAGACACCATATATTTT. Translated, this is CASIFGAGADTIYF.